The sequence of this T cell receptor beta chain was determined in a study of T cell repertoires in cytomegalovirus infection. For the study at large: Public TCR beta signature analysis indicated the presence of both CMV infection and matching HLA type.

This clonotype was detected a few times. The antigen is not known. Each CDR3 protein gets one entry after TCRdb re-called the reads with MiXCR. The repertoire holds fewer than 1,000,000 distinct CDR3 sequences, with less than 35% as singletons. V dropped 4 bases and J dropped 4 bases, with 13 bases sitting between them. This CDR3 is built from 14 residues. Germline CDR1 is MNHEY and CDR2 is SMNVEV (reference sequence). The chain uses TRBV27 and TRBJ2-5; D ambiguous. The specimen was cultured CD8+ T cells from PBMCs, collected from culture after CMV antigen stimulation. This receptor was identified in a human donor in good health (CMV status not recorded). Some clones in this sample may be carry-over from other donors' samples. The CDR3 reads CASSSLFSAETQYF. The CDR3 DNA is TGTGCCAGCAGTTCCTTATTCTCCGCAGAGACCCAGTACTTC.